Reported below is one T cell receptor (beta chain). Its specific antigen is unknown. No much larger clone is present one base from it, and per-base qualities are unavailable. The DNeasy Blood and Tissue Kit was used to extract about 1.9-3 ug of genomic DNA from either umbilical cord blood or frozen pancreas. On the immunoSEQ human TCRbeta survey platform, a two-step multiplex PCR amplified and barcoded the TCRbeta CDR3 regions. Illumina instruments were used to sequence the libraries, and IgH from the same samples was sequenced in parallel. The authors processed their data as follows. To remove PCR and sequencing errors, raw reads were filtered against IMGT V, D, J definitions and grouped with a nearest-neighbor algorithm. A clone was defined by an identical nucleotide sequence, and differential abundance between tissues was tested with a Fisher exact test for each clone at a pFDR threshold of p<0.01. Clones with frequencies too low for statistical inference were excluded by a minimum inclusion filter of 10 in either sample. The immunoSEQ Analyzer was used for pairwise clonal comparisons, while IMGT tools were used to assess gene family usage. The source is immuneACCESS, and TCRdb retained only in-frame sequences with V and J called. Part of the clones is not carried over; for the studies checked, unresolved V genes explain less than half of this, and the remainder is unexplained. V and J calls and clone size are those listed in that table; D and trimming were worked out from the DNA. Present in this sample are approximately 49,000 clones, roughly 83% of which were seen just once. Around 0.43% of the sample belongs to the ten largest clones.

These data originate in a study of fetal regulatory T cell absence and autoimmunity (dated by TCRdb to between 2016 and 2019). With regard to the full study: The IPEX patients showed exocrine pancreas autoimmunity in the absence of clinical diabetes. General study outcomes and caveats: Cord blood and pancreas had broadly similar TRB gene family usage, resembling published neonatal and adult repertoires. The oligoclonal enrichment was interpreted as support for antigen-driven autoimmunity occurring in the pancreas before birth in IPEX syndrome. Significant oligoclonal enrichment of the TCR compartment was observed in pancreas versus cord blood, with some top clones enriched more than 90-fold.

The CDR3 runs 16 amino acids, cysteine and phenylalanine included. Kept here is only the CDR3 DNA, which spans 48 bases and is read in frame from base 1. As encoded in the germline V gene, CDR1 is SGHTA while CDR2 is FQGNSA. A distance of 17 bases separates the germline ends of V and J, which lose 6 bases and 2 bases respectively. Recombination connected TRBV7-2 to TRBJ2-4, with no D gene named confidently. Sequenced input: cord blood. This clonotype was sampled from a newborn boy with IPEX syndrome. The nucleotides read TGTGCCAGCAGTTATGGAACTTGGGAAACCAAAAACATTCAGTACTTC. Its amino acids are CASSYGTWETKNIQYF.